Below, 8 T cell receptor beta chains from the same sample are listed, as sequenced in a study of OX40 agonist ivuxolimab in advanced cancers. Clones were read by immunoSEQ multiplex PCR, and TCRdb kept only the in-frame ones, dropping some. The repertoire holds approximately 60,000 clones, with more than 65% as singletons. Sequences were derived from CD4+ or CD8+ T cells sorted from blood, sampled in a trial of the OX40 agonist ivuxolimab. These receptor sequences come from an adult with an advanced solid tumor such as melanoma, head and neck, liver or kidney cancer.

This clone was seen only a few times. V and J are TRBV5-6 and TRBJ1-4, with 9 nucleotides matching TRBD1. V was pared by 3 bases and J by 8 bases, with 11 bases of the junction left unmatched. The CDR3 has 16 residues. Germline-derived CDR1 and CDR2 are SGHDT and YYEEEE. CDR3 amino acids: CASSYFTGTGNEKLFF. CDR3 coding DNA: TGTGCCAGCAGCTACTTTACCGGGACAGGGAACGAAAAACTGTTTTTT.

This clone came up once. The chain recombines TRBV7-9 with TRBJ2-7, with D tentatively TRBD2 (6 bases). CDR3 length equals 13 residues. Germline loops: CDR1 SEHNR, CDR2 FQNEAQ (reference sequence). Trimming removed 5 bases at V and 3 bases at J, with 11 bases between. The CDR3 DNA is TGTGCCAGCAGCCCATTGGGGGGCTACGAGCAGTACTTC. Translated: CASSPLGGYEQYF.

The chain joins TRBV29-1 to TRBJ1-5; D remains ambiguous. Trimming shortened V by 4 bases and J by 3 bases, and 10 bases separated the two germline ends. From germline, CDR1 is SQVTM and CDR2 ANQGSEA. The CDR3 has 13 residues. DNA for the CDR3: TGCAGCGTTGGGAACAGCTTCAATCAGCCCCAGCATTTT. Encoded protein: CSVGNSFNQPQHF.

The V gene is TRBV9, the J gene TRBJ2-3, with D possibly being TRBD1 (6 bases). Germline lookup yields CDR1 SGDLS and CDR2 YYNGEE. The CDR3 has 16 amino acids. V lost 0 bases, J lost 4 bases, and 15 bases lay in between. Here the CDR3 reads CASSVEGVRVADTQYF. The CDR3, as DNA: TGTGCCAGCAGCGTAGAGGGGGTTAGGGTAGCAGATACGCAGTATTTT.

The CDR3 here is CASSRNRGAYEQYF. In DNA form, the CDR3 reads TGTGCCAGCAGCCGGAACAGAGGGGCCTACGAGCAGTACTTC. The rearrangement joins TRBV6-5 to TRBJ2-7, with D perhaps given as TRBD1 or TRBD2 (5 bases each). The CDR3 runs 14 residues. The V end lost 6 bases, the J end lost 2 bases, and 14 bases lay between the germline ends. Germline V gene sequence: CDR1 MNHEY, CDR2 SVGAGI.

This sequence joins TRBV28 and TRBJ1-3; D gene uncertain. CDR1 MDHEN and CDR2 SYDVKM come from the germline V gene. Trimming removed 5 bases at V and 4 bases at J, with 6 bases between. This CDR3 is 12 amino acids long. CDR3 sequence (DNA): TGTGCCAGCAGTCGGGCGGGAAACACCATATATTTT. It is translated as CASSRAGNTIYF.

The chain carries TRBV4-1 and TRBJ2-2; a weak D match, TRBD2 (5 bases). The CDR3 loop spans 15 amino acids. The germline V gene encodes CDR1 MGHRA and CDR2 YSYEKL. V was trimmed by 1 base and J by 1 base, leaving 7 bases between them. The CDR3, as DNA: TGCGCCAGCAGCCAAGGACTACAGAACACCGGGGAGCTGTTTTTT. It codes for CASSQGLQNTGELFF.

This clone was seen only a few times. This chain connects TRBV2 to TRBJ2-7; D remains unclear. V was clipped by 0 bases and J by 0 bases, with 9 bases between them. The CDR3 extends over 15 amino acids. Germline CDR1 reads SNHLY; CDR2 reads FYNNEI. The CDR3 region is CASSEAGSSSYEQYF. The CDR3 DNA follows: TGTGCCAGCAGTGAAGCGGGCTCGAGCTCCTACGAGCAGTACTTC.